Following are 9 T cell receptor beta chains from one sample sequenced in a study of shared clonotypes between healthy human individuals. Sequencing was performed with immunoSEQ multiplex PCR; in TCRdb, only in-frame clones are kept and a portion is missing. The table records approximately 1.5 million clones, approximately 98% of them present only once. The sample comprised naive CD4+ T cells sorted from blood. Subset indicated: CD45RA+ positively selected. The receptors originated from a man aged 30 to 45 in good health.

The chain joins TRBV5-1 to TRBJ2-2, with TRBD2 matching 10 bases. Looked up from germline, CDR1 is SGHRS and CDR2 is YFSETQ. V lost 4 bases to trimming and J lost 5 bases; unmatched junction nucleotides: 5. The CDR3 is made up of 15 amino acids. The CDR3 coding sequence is TGCGCCAGCAGCCTCCCGGGACTAGCGACCGGGGAGCTGTTTTTT. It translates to CASSLPGLATGELFF.

The CDR3 sequence: CASKGNNYYEQYF. Written as DNA, the CDR3 is TGTGCCAGCAAGGGAAATAATTACTACGAGCAGTACTTC. The chain carries TRBV6-1 and TRBJ2-7; no clear D gene. This CDR3 is 13 amino acids long. Deletions cut 7 bases from V and 3 bases from J, with 13 bases between. The V gene's germline CDR1 is MNHNS and CDR2 SASEGT.

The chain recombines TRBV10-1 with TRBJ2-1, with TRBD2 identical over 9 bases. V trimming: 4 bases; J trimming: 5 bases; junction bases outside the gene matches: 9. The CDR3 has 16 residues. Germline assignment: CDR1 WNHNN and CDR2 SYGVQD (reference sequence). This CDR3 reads CASSVRREGRDNEQFF. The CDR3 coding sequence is TGCGCCAGCAGTGTAAGGCGGGAGGGTAGGGACAATGAGCAGTTCTTC.

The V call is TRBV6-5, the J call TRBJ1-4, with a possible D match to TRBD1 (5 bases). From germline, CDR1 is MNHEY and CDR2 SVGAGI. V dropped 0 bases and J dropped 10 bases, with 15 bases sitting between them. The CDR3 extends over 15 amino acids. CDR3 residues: CASSYSSQDQGKLFF. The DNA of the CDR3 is TGTGCCAGCAGTTACTCATCTCAGGACCAGGGAAAACTGTTTTTT.

The CDR3 protein is CASSATGWKGTEAFF. The DNA for the CDR3 is TGTGCCAGCTCAGCGACAGGGTGGAAAGGGACTGAAGCTTTCTTT. The V call is TRBV18, the J call TRBJ1-1, with TRBD1 matching 7 bases. Germline V CDR1 and CDR2: KGHSH, LQKENI. V shed 5 bases and J 5 bases; nucleotides not matched to a gene: 11. This CDR3 contains 15 residues.

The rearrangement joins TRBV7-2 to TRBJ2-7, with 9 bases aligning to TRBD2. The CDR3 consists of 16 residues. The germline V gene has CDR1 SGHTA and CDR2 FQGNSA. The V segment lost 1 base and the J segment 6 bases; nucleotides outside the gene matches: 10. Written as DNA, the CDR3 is TGTGCCAGCAGCTTAGTGGCGGGAGGGCCCTCTTTCGAGCAGTACTTC. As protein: CASSLVAGGPSFEQYF. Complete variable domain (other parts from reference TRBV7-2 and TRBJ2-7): GAGVSQSPSNKVTEKGKDVELRCDPISGHTALYWYRQSLGQGLEFLIYFQGNSAPDKSGLPSDRFSAERTGGSVSTLTIQRTQQEDSAVYLCASSLVAGGPSFEQYFGPGTRLTVT.

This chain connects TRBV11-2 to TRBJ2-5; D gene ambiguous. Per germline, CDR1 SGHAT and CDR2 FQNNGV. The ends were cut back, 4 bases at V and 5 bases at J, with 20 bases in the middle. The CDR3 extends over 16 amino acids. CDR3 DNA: TGTGCCAGCAGCTGGAATATGGACCACTCGCGGGAGACCCAGTACTTC. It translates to CASSWNMDHSRETQYF.

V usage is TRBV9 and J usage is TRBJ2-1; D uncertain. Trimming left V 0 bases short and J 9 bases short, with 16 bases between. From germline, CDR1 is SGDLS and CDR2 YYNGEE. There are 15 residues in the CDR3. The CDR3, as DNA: TGTGCCAGCAGCGTAGTGAGTTCCGAAGCTTCTGAGCAGTTCTTC. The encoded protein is CASSVVSSEASEQFF.

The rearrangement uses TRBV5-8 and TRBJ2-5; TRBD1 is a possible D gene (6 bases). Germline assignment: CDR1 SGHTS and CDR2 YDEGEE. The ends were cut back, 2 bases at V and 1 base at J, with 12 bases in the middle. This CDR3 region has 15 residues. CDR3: CASSLRTALQETQYF. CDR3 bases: TGTGCCAGCAGCTTAAGGACAGCCCTCCAAGAGACCCAGTACTTC.